The source of this T cell receptor (beta chain) is a study of control samples from healthy donors and cancer patients. With V trimmed by 5 bases and J by 3 bases, 3 bases remained unmatched. This CDR3 spans 14 amino acids. Germline values: CDR1 SGHTA, CDR2 FQGTGA. Profiling relied on immunoSEQ multiplex PCR, and the TCRdb table lists in-frame clones only, not all of them. Of around 90,000 clones listed, over 75% are singletons. This clone was observed once. The receptor comes from a woman between 40 and 55 years old in good health. Sequenced material: blood. The chain recombines TRBV7-3 with TRBJ1-3; 8 positions match TRBD1. This CDR3 reads CASSVDRGGNTIYF. CDR3 nucleotide sequence: TGTGCCAGCAGCGTAGACAGGGGTGGAAACACCATATATTTT.